These 30 T cell receptor beta chains originate from one sample sequenced in a study of OX40 agonist ivuxolimab in advanced cancers. Libraries were prepared by immunoSEQ multiplex PCR; TCRdb keeps only in-frame clonotypes and omits some of them. The sample lists tens of thousands of clones, roughly nine tenths seen once, with 11% to 15% in the top ten. The specimen was CD4+ or CD8+ T cells sorted from blood, collected in a trial of the OX40 agonist ivuxolimab. These receptors originate from an adult with an advanced solid tumor such as melanoma, head and neck, liver or kidney cancer.

The chain combines TRBV4-3 with TRBJ2-2; D not certain. Germline V gene sequence: CDR1 LGHNA, CDR2 YSLEER. The CDR3 extends over 15 amino acids. V was pared by 0 bases and J by 6 bases, with 11 bases between. The CDR3 DNA reads TGCGCCAGCAGCCAAGACCGCCTCACAGCCGGGGAGCTGTTTTTT. Translated: CASSQDRLTAGELFF.

The chain is built from TRBV18 and TRBJ2-1, with a tentative D call TRBD2 (5 bases). This CDR3 has 17 residues. Germline-derived CDR1 and CDR2 are KGHSH and LQKENI. V lost 2 bases and J 7 bases, leaving 21 bases between the germline ends. Here the CDR3 reads CASSPSKGIGLRNEQFF. CDR3 sequence (DNA): TGTGCCAGCTCACCAAGTAAGGGAATCGGACTTCGGAATGAGCAGTTCTTC.

The V gene is TRBV13, the J gene TRBJ2-4, with a weak D call TRBD2 (5 bases). This CDR3 is built from 13 residues. From germline, CDR1 is PRHDT and CDR2 FYEKMQ (reference sequence). Trimming shortened V by 7 bases and J by 8 bases, and 15 bases separated the two germline ends. CDR3 DNA sequence: TGTGCCAGCAAAATTTCCGGGAAAGACATTCAGTACTTC. Its translation is CASKISGKDIQYF.

This rearrangement joins TRBV20-1 to TRBJ2-5; D remains ambiguous. The CDR3 is 11 residues long. Germline lookup yields CDR1 DFQATT and CDR2 SNEGSKA (reference sequence). Trimming removed 1 base from V and 3 bases from J, with 3 bases in between. CDR3 coding DNA: TGCAGTGCTAGAGGGGAAGAGACCCAGTACTTC. This codes for CSARGEETQYF.

The V gene is TRBV6-5, the J gene TRBJ2-3; D uncertain. Germline CDR1 reads MNHEY; CDR2 reads SVGAGI. V dropped 0 bases and J dropped 2 bases, with 9 bases sitting between them. The CDR3 contains 15 residues. The CDR3 bases are TGTGCCAGCAGTTACTCGAGTCTACCCACAGATACGCAGTATTTT. This translates into CASSYSSLPTDTQYF.

This clone was detected once. V and J are TRBV11-1 and TRBJ2-3, with 8 bases matching TRBD2. The CDR3 covers 15 residues. With V trimmed by 4 bases and J by 4 bases, 7 bases remained unmatched. From germline, CDR1 is SGHAT and CDR2 FQDESV (reference sequence). The CDR3 DNA sequence: TGTGCCAGCAGCTCCAGCGGGAGCGGGGCAGATACGCAGTATTTT. Protein product: CASSSSGSGADTQYF.

The V call is TRBV5-1, the J call TRBJ2-3; maybe TRBD1 (5 bases). CDR1 and CDR2 (germline): SGHRS, YFSETQ. This CDR3 is built from 15 residues. V lost 4 bases and J 0 bases, leaving 12 bases between the germline ends. The CDR3 region has the DNA TGCGCCAGCAGCCTTAGCAGGGCCAGCACAGATACGCAGTATTTT. Amino acids: CASSLSRASTDTQYF.

This chain's CDR3 is CAGRTGPVETQYF. The CDR3 region has the DNA TGTGCCGGAAGGACAGGGCCGGTGGAGACCCAGTACTTC. This chain connects TRBV6-6 to TRBJ2-5, with 8 nucleotides matching TRBD1. Germline trimming cut 11 bases from V and 5 bases from J; bases unmatched to any gene: 10. CDR1 and CDR2 from the germline V gene are MNHNY and SVGAGI (reference sequence). This CDR3 comprises 13 residues.

Only a few counts were recorded for this clone. The rearrangement joins TRBV14 to TRBJ2-7, with D uncertain. Per the germline V gene, CDR1 is SGHDN and CDR2 is FVKESK. This CDR3 comprises 13 residues. Trimming cost V 2 bases and J 6 bases, with 11 bases left between them. The CDR3 DNA follows: TGTGCCAGCAGCCAATTCTTAGGTGGCGAGCAGTACTTC. It is translated as CASSQFLGGEQYF.

The chain has TRBV2 and TRBJ2-7; D might be TRBD1 (6 bases). Trimming pared 7 bases from V and 4 bases from J, leaving 8 bases between. There are 11 residues in the CDR3. From germline, CDR1 is SNHLY and CDR2 FYNNEI. This CDR3 is CASTQGYEQYF. The CDR3 DNA reads TGTGCCAGCACGCAGGGGTACGAGCAGTACTTC.

The gene calls are TRBV29-1 and TRBJ2-3; D may be TRBD2 (5 bases). CDR1 and CDR2 (germline): SQVTM, ANQGSEA. Between the trimmed V and J ends, which lost 6 bases and 0 bases, there was a span of 13 bases. CDR3 length: 14 residues. CDR3: CSVAGGSSTDTQYF. As DNA, the CDR3 is TGCAGCGTCGCCGGCGGGTCTAGCACAGATACGCAGTATTTT.

V and J are TRBV7-9 and TRBJ1-1; 8 nucleotides agree with TRBD1. The germline V gene has CDR1 SEHNR and CDR2 FQNEAQ (reference sequence). Trimming removed 5 bases from V and 4 bases from J; junction bases left unmatched: 6. The CDR3 is 14 residues long. The CDR3 nucleotides read TGTGCCAGCAGCGGGTGGACAGGGATCACTGAAGCTTTCTTT. This codes for CASSGWTGITEAFF.

This rearrangement joins TRBV6-5 to TRBJ2-7; D possibly matches TRBD1 or TRBD2 (6 bases each). The CDR3 extends over 15 amino acids. Looked up from germline, CDR1 is MNHEY and CDR2 is SVGAGI. V dropped 6 bases and J dropped 2 bases, with 17 bases sitting between them. This CDR3 is CASSLGGTQTYEQYF. CDR3 DNA sequence: TGTGCCAGCAGCCTAGGGGGGACGCAGACCTACGAGCAGTACTTC.

The rearrangement links TRBV7-3 to TRBJ1-1, with D possibly TRBD1 on 6 matching bases. This CDR3 contains 14 residues. From germline, CDR1 is SGHTA and CDR2 FQGTGA. Trimming took off 5 bases at V and 1 base at J, with 11 bases between the two ends. The DNA for the CDR3 is TGTGCCAGCAGCCCGGACAGCACGAACACTGAAGCTTTCTTT. Its translation: CASSPDSTNTEAFF.

V usage is TRBV5-4 and J usage is TRBJ2-3; perhaps TRBD1 as D (6 bases). CDR3 size: 14 residues. Germline V gene sequence: CDR1 SGHNT, CDR2 YYREEE (reference sequence). V lost 4 bases and J lost 6, with 15 bases in between. The CDR3: CASSHGTTPDTQYF. CDR3 nucleotide sequence: TGTGCCAGCAGCCACGGGACAACCCCGGATACGCAGTATTTT. Full variable domain (outside the CDR3, taken from reference TRBV5-4 and TRBJ2-3): ETGVTQSPTHLIKTRGQQVTLRCSSQSGHNTVSWYQQALGQGPQFIFQYYREEENGRGNFPPRFSGLQFPNYSSELNVNALELDDSALYLCASSHGTTPDTQYFGPGTRLTVL.

The rearrangement joins TRBV4-3 to TRBJ2-1; the D gene is possibly TRBD1 (5 bases). Germline V gives CDR1 LGHNA, CDR2 YSLEER. V shed 0 bases and J shed 9 bases, with 9 bases lying between them. The CDR3 is 13 amino acids. In DNA form, the CDR3 reads TGCGCCAGCAGCCAAGATCCAGGGTTTGAGCAGTTCTTC. Its translation: CASSQDPGFEQFF.

This clone occurred once. This chain connects TRBV7-3 to TRBJ2-5; a weak D match, TRBD1 (5 bases). V was pared by 5 bases and J by 0 bases, with 7 bases between. Germline V gene lookup returns CDR1 SGHTA and CDR2 FQGTGA. There are 13 residues in the CDR3. The CDR3 loop is CASSRTYQETQYF. CDR3 bases: TGTGCCAGCAGCCGGACATACCAAGAGACCCAGTACTTC.

The CDR3 DNA sequence: TGTGCCAGCAGTCCCAGGGGAGAGACCCAGTACTTC. As protein: CASSPRGETQYF. This chain links TRBV28 with TRBJ2-5; D may be TRBD1 (6 bases). The V gene lost 5 bases and the J gene lost 4 bases, with 8 bases spanning the gap. The CDR3 is 12 amino acids. Germline CDR1 MDHEN, CDR2 SYDVKM. Supplemented by reference TRBV28 and TRBJ2-5, the full variable domain reads DVKVTQSSRYLVKRTGEKVFLECVQDMDHENMFWYRQDPGLGLRLIYFSYDVKMKEKGDIPEGYSVSREKKERFSLILESASTNQTSMYLCASSPRGETQYFGPGTRLLVL.

The V and J genes are TRBV6-4 and TRBJ2-1; D gene ambiguous. The CDR3 sequence is 16 residues long. V was cut by 3 bases and J by 2 bases, with 14 bases left in between. Germline V gene data show CDR1 as MRHNA and CDR2 as SNTAGT. CDR3 protein: CASSEIGRGAYNEQFF. In nucleotides, the CDR3 is TGTGCCAGCAGTGAAATAGGGCGAGGAGCCTACAATGAGCAGTTCTTC.

The chain carries TRBV28 and TRBJ2-7; 10 positions match TRBD2. The ends lost 6 bases at V and 6 bases at J; junction bases unmatched: 23. Germline V lookup: CDR1 MDHEN, CDR2 SYDVKM. The CDR3 is made up of 19 amino acids. CDR3 in amino acids: CASRIGGASASGSVSEQYF. CDR3 nucleotides: TGTGCCAGCAGGATCGGGGGGGCTTCGGCTAGCGGGAGCGTTTCCGAGCAGTACTTC.

The chain recombines TRBV27 with TRBJ1-6, with D unresolved. The CDR3 is 14 residues long. Per the germline V gene, CDR1 is MNHEY and CDR2 is SMNVEV (reference sequence). Deletions cut 2 bases from V and 4 bases from J, with 6 bases between. DNA of the CDR3: TGTGCCAGCAGTTTAAGGGAGTATAATTCACCCCTCCACTTT. Encoded protein: CASSLREYNSPLHF.

The chain joins TRBV5-1 to TRBJ2-2; D may be TRBD1 (5 bases). V was trimmed by 4 bases and J by 6 bases, leaving 13 bases between them. In germline, CDR1 is SGHRS, CDR2 YFSETQ. The CDR3 covers 14 residues. CDR3 protein: CASSLLQGAGELFF. The DNA for the CDR3 is TGCGCCAGCAGCCTCCTCCAGGGCGCCGGGGAGCTGTTTTTT.

The chain carries TRBV28 and TRBJ1-1; D remains ambiguous. The germline V gene encodes CDR1 MDHEN and CDR2 SYDVKM. The CDR3 is made up of 12 amino acids. The V gene lost 8 bases and the J gene lost 0 bases, with 7 bases spanning the gap. The CDR3 DNA reads TGTGCCAGCGGCATCATGAACACTGAAGCTTTCTTT. Translated, it gives CASGIMNTEAFF.

V is TRBV5-8 and J is TRBJ2-3; 9 nucleotides agree with TRBD2. The trim removed 0 bases at V and 6 bases at J, leaving 5 bases unmatched. CDR3 length equals 15 residues. Looked up from germline, CDR1 is SGHTS and CDR2 is YDEGEE. The CDR3 is CASSLGGRARDTQYF. As DNA, the CDR3 is TGTGCCAGCAGCTTGGGCGGGAGGGCCAGGGATACGCAGTATTTT.

This rearrangement joins TRBV15 to TRBJ2-3; perhaps TRBD1 as D (5 bases). This CDR3 is built from 16 residues. Germline assignment: CDR1 LNHNV and CDR2 YYDKDF (reference sequence). Trimming shortened V by 0 bases and J by 6 bases, and 16 bases separated the two germline ends. The CDR3 nucleotides read TGTGCCACCAGCAGAGATAAGTTGGCAGGGTTTGATACGCAGTATTTT. Its protein is CATSRDKLAGFDTQYF.

The chain is built from TRBV2 and TRBJ2-1; no firm D call. The V gene lost 0 bases and the J gene lost 9 bases, with 9 bases spanning the gap. CDR1 and CDR2 from the germline V gene are SNHLY and FYNNEI. The CDR3 is made up of 13 amino acids. The CDR3 here is CASSEAERTEQFF. In DNA, the CDR3 is TGTGCCAGCAGTGAAGCAGAAAGGACTGAGCAGTTCTTC.

The chain links TRBV28 to TRBJ2-4; the D gene is possibly TRBD1 (6 bases). The CDR3 consists of 13 residues. Germline-derived CDR1 and CDR2 are MDHEN and SYDVKM. The V gene lost 11 bases and the J gene lost 3 bases, with 14 bases spanning the gap. In DNA form, the CDR3 reads TGTGCCTTGGGGACAACTGGCAAAAACATTCAGTACTTC. Translating it yields CALGTTGKNIQYF.

The chain carries TRBV7-9 and TRBJ1-2; unclear D gene. Germline-derived CDR1 and CDR2 are SEHNR and FQNEAQ (reference sequence). The CDR3 spans 15 residues. The V and J ends lost 0 bases and 0 bases respectively, with 8 bases between them. The CDR3 is CASSLAELANYGYTF. The CDR3 coding sequence is TGTGCCAGCAGCTTAGCTGAACTAGCTAACTATGGCTACACCTTC.

V gene TRBV9 combines with J gene TRBJ2-3; 8 nucleotides line up with TRBD2. Germline lookup yields CDR1 SGDLS and CDR2 YYNGEE. The CDR3 is 15 amino acids. Trimming removed 2 bases from V and 0 bases from J; junction bases left unmatched: 2. Here the CDR3 reads CASSVREGSTDTQYF. The CDR3 DNA reads TGTGCCAGCAGCGTTCGGGAGGGTAGCACAGATACGCAGTATTTT.

This sequence joins TRBV5-5 and TRBJ1-4, with D maybe TRBD1 (5 bases). V was trimmed by 6 bases and J by 4 bases, leaving 10 bases between them. This CDR3 has 13 residues. Germline assignment: CDR1 SGHKS and CDR2 YYEKEE (reference sequence). CDR3 bases: TGTGCCAGCAACGGGGCCGTTAATGAAAAACTGTTTTTT. This codes for CASNGAVNEKLFF.